The 13 T cell receptor beta chains given below trace back to one sample, sequenced in a study of T-cell memory formation after mild COVID-19. TCRdb itself ran the 5' RACE reads through MiXCR, one entry per CDR3 protein. The sample yields hundreds of thousands of distinct CDR3 sequences, 15% to 20% seen once. The sample comprised PBMCs or a T cell subset sorted from them (not recorded which). Receptor source: an adult woman who had mild COVID-19 (a few samples of this study predate the infection). Cell type and time point are not known.

This chain uses TRBV24-1 with TRBJ1-3, with a possible D match to TRBD1 (6 bases). The germline gives CDR1 KGHDR, CDR2 SFDVKD. V lost 4 bases and J 4 bases, leaving 10 bases between the germline ends. This CDR3 comprises 14 residues. The CDR3 loop is CATSETGRGNTIYF. The DNA of the CDR3 is TGTGCCACCAGTGAGACAGGAAGAGGAAACACCATATATTTT.

The gene calls are TRBV13 and TRBJ2-1; TRBD1 matches 9 bases. With V trimmed by 0 bases and J by 6 bases, 3 bases remained unmatched. Germline CDR1 PRHDT, CDR2 FYEKMQ (reference sequence). CDR3 size: 15 residues. CDR3 sequence: CASSLGRGQGNEQFF. The CDR3, as DNA: TGTGCCAGCAGCTTAGGCCGGGGACAGGGCAATGAGCAGTTCTTC.

The rearrangement uses TRBV7-9 and TRBJ2-1, with D unresolved. Germline V lookup: CDR1 SEHNR, CDR2 FQNEAQ (reference sequence). The CDR3 is 14 residues long. V lost 5 bases, J lost 6 bases, and 14 bases lay in between. This CDR3 is CASSPGPPPNEQFF. The CDR3 nucleotides are TGTGCCAGCAGCCCCGGCCCACCGCCCAATGAGCAGTTCTTC.

The gene calls are TRBV7-9 and TRBJ1-2; D unclear. The ends were cut back, 0 bases at V and 8 bases at J, with 4 bases in the middle. The CDR3 spans 11 residues. The germline gives CDR1 SEHNR, CDR2 FQNEAQ (reference sequence). DNA of the CDR3: TGTGCCAGCAGCTTAGCACAAGGCTACACCTTC. Its translation: CASSLAQGYTF.

The chain links TRBV24-1 to TRBJ2-5; D is unclear. CDR3 size: 12 residues. Germline assignment: CDR1 KGHDR and CDR2 SFDVKD. V shed 9 bases and J shed 4 bases, with 11 bases lying between them. The CDR3 DNA follows: TGTGCCACCGGCGTGAAGGGAGAGACCCAGTACTTC. Translation gives CATGVKGETQYF.

The chain is built from TRBV7-2 and TRBJ2-1; 8 bases map to TRBD2. Trimming took 5 bases from V and 5 from J; bases not matched to a gene: 11. CDR3 length equals 16 residues. Per the germline V gene, CDR1 is SGHTA and CDR2 is FQGNSA. CDR3 sequence (DNA): TGTGCCAGCAGCCCCCGTGTTAGCGGGACCCACAATGAGCAGTTCTTC. Protein sequence: CASSPRVSGTHNEQFF.

The J gene is TRBJ2-5, the V gene TRBV29-1; 11 bases agree with TRBD2. Germline values: CDR1 SQVTM, CDR2 ANQGSEA. This CDR3 region has 16 residues. J was trimmed by 4 bases and V by 8 bases; bases with no gene match: 15. CDR3 sequence reads: CSMTGTSGLLGETQYF. In DNA form, the CDR3 reads TGCAGCATGACCGGGACTAGCGGACTCCTGGGAGAGACCCAGTACTTC. Full variable domain (missing parts from reference TRBV29-1 and TRBJ2-5): SAVISQKPSRDICQRGTSLTIQCQVDSQVTMMFWYRQQPGQSLTLIATANQGSEATYESGFVIDKFPISRPNLTFSTLTVSNMSPEDSSIYLCSMTGTSGLLGETQYFGPGTRLLVL.

The V gene is TRBV5-4, the J gene TRBJ2-5; maybe TRBD2 (5 bases). V dropped 5 bases and J dropped 2 bases, with 13 bases sitting between them. Looked up from germline, CDR1 is SGHNT and CDR2 is YYREEE (reference sequence). This CDR3 is 14 amino acids long. For the CDR3, the DNA is TGTGCCAGCAGTCCCGGACTTGTACAAGAGACCCAGTACTTC. Protein sequence: CASSPGLVQETQYF.

This clonotype has just a few counts. The rearrangement links TRBV13 to TRBJ2-7; D call uncertain. This CDR3 is 13 amino acids long. Germline assignment: CDR1 PRHDT and CDR2 FYEKMQ (reference sequence). Trimming pared 5 bases from V and 4 bases from J, leaving 12 bases between. CDR3 loop: CASSLEAQYEQYF. CDR3 in DNA: TGTGCCAGCAGCCTAGAGGCTCAGTACGAGCAGTACTTC.

This clonotype was detected a few times. The rearrangement links TRBV5-1 to TRBJ2-3; 8 bases are shared with TRBD1. The length of the CDR3 is 14 residues. After removal of 8 bases from V and 3 bases from J, the junction contained 8 bases not matched to a gene. The V gene's germline CDR1 is SGHRS and CDR2 YFSETQ. The CDR3 DNA reads as TGCGCCAGTAACCTAGACAGGGGTACAGATACGCAGTATTTT. It yields the protein CASNLDRGTDTQYF.

This rearrangement joins TRBV18 to TRBJ2-7, with 7 bases identical to TRBD1. Losses at the gene ends were 5 bases for V and 2 bases for J; bases not matched to a gene: 9. There are 15 residues in the CDR3. From germline, CDR1 is KGHSH and CDR2 LQKENI. The CDR3 protein is CASSSTGVGAYEQYF. The CDR3 bases are TGTGCCAGCTCATCCACAGGGGTCGGGGCCTACGAGCAGTACTTC.

The rearrangement joins TRBV6-5 to TRBJ2-1, with D hard to call. The V gene's germline CDR1 is MNHEY and CDR2 SVGAGI. V was cut by 0 bases and J by 0 bases, with 24 bases left in between. The CDR3 totals 21 residues. CDR3 nucleotide sequence: TGTGCCAGCAGTTACTCCCCCGACTCGCGTGCCGGATCGGGCTCCTACAATGAGCAGTTCTTC. Translated, it gives CASSYSPDSRAGSGSYNEQFF.

The chain combines TRBV20-1 with TRBJ2-7, with D hard to call. The CDR3 length is 12 residues. V lost 0 bases, J lost 5 bases, and 8 bases lay in between. Germline CDR1 DFQATT, CDR2 SNEGSKA (reference sequence). CDR3 sequence (DNA): TGCAGTGCTAGAGATCCTCACAACGAGCAGTACTTC. As protein: CSARDPHNEQYF.